These 8 T cell receptor beta chains share one sample of origin, sequenced in a study of monozygotic twins with inflammatory bowel disease. TCRdb reanalyzed the 5' RACE reads and collapses them to one entry per CDR3 protein, without DNA. Its table records 300,000 to 400,000 distinct CDR3 sequences. The specimen was blood. These receptors all stem from a human donor with ulcerative colitis or Crohn's disease, or a healthy co-twin of an affected twin (not recorded which).

V gene TRBV5-1 combines with J gene TRBJ2-3; TCRdb lists TRBD1, though no DNA is available to test this call. This CDR3 comprises 14 residues. CDR1 SGHRS and CDR2 YFSETQ come from the germline V gene. The CDR3 protein is CASSLASRPDTQYF.

This clonotype is called medium-sized based on its frequency. This chain links TRBV4-2 with TRBJ1-3; TCRdb names TRBD1, which stays unverified in the absence of DNA. The CDR3 is 15 amino acids. Germline-derived CDR1 and CDR2 are LGHNA and YNFKEQ. The CDR3 spells CASSQDQGAGNTIYF.

The chain links TRBV6-2 or TRBV6-3 to TRBJ1-2; without DNA, the TCRdb call of TRBD1 cannot be checked. Per germline, CDR1 MNHEY and CDR2 SVGEGT. The CDR3 loop spans 15 amino acids. The CDR3 is CASSLKRTGNYGYTF.

V is TRBV7-2 and J is TRBJ2-1; with no DNA, the TCRdb D assignment of TRBD1 cannot be verified. Germline assignment: CDR1 SGHTA and CDR2 FQGNSA. The CDR3 sequence is 15 residues long. The CDR3 protein is CASSQAGNALNEQFF.

The rearrangement uses TRBV5-1 and TRBJ2-5. The CDR3 spans 14 residues. CDR1 is SGHRS, CDR2 YFSETQ, per germline. CDR3 protein: CASSATGIGETQYF. The full variable domain, rest sourced from reference TRBV5-1 and TRBJ2-5, is KAGVTQTPRYLIKTRGQQVTLSCSPISGHRSVSWYQQTPGQGLQFLFEYFSETQRNKGNFPGRFSGRQFSNSRSEMNVSTLELGDSALYLCASSATGIGETQYFGPGTRLLVL.

This chain uses TRBV12-3 or TRBV12-4 with TRBJ1-5; TCRdb's D call, TRBD1, is unchecked because there is no DNA. The CDR3 sequence is 15 residues long. This CDR3 reads CASSPDREPNQPQHF.

The V call is TRBV5-1, the J call TRBJ2-7. CDR1 SGHRS and CDR2 YFSETQ come from the germline V gene. The CDR3 spans 14 residues. The CDR3 loop is CASSWGLTLDEQYF.

V usage is TRBV5-1 and J usage is TRBJ2-7; the TCRdb D gene call, TRBD1, has no DNA to confirm it. CDR1 and CDR2 (germline): SGHRS, YFSETQ. The CDR3 covers 12 residues. CDR3 loop: CASSGAYYEQYF.